These 26 T cell receptor beta chains came from one sample sequenced in a study of T cell repertoires and Cas9 in healthy adults (dated by TCRdb to 2016 to 2018). The method behind the library was the immunoSEQ multiplex PCR assay. Held by TCRdb, this immuneACCESS table contains in-frame sequences only and omits some clones. Under half of the omission traces to an unresolved V gene where checked; the cause of the rest is unknown. The sample table contains approximately 21,000 clones; only one count was recorded for 90% of them. The ten largest clones add up to approximately 0.69% of the sample. Sequencing was done on a sample of CD4+ effector T cells (CD127+, CD25-, CD137-, CD154-) from PBMCs; culture status not recorded. These receptors all stem from a human donor in good health.

V usage is TRBV28 and J usage is TRBJ2-7; D is possibly TRBD1 (6 bases). The CDR3 contains 13 residues. The germline gives CDR1 MDHEN, CDR2 SYDVKM. Trimming pared 5 bases from V and 2 bases from J, leaving 10 bases between. The CDR3 loop is CASSGGRPYEQYF. The CDR3 coding sequence is TGTGCCAGCAGTGGGGGCCGGCCCTACGAGCAGTACTTC.

V usage is TRBV6-4 and J usage is TRBJ2-1; TRBD2 matches at 8 bases. There are 17 residues in the CDR3. The V gene end was trimmed by 5 bases and the J gene end by 1 base; junction bases not matched to a gene: 10. Per the germline V gene, CDR1 is MRHNA and CDR2 is SNTAGT. CDR3 protein: CASSRKPSGLSYNEQFF. The CDR3 DNA reads TGTGCCAGCAGTAGGAAGCCTAGCGGGTTATCCTACAATGAGCAGTTCTTC.

The chain combines TRBV15 with TRBJ2-1; TRBD1 or TRBD2 may be the D gene (5 bases each). Trimming removed 0 bases at V and 7 bases at J, with 16 bases between. The CDR3 has 16 residues. The germline CDR1 and CDR2 sequences are LNHNV and YYDKDF (reference sequence). The DNA of the CDR3 is TGTGCCACCAGCAGAGAATCCGGGACCACCCTTAATGAGCAGTTCTTC. It specifies CATSRESGTTLNEQFF.

V and J are TRBV6-1 and TRBJ1-2, with D maybe TRBD1 (5 bases). V lost 4 bases to trimming and J lost 8 bases, with 11 bases between them. This CDR3 has 12 residues. Per germline, CDR1 MNHNS and CDR2 SASEGT. For the CDR3, the DNA is TGTGCCAGCAGTGGGGCAGGGCTCGGCTACACCTTC. Its protein is CASSGAGLGYTF.

The chain joins TRBV15 to TRBJ2-3, with D hard to call. Trimming removed 5 bases at V and 7 bases at J, with 16 bases between. Germline CDR1 reads LNHNV; CDR2 reads YYDKDF (reference sequence). CDR3 length: 14 residues. The DNA for the CDR3 is TGTGCCACCAGCTCCAGACGGGCCAGTTATACGCAGTATTTT. Encoded protein: CATSSRRASYTQYF.

V gene TRBV7-9 combines with J gene TRBJ1-4; 9 nucleotides match TRBD1. Losses at the gene ends were 4 bases for V and 3 bases for J; bases not matched to a gene: 3. The CDR3 is 15 residues long. CDR1 is SEHNR, CDR2 FQNEAQ, per germline (reference sequence). Here the CDR3 DNA reads TGTGCCAGCAGCTCTAGGACAGGGGCTAATGAAAAACTGTTTTTT. It specifies CASSSRTGANEKLFF.

V and J are TRBV5-8 and TRBJ2-5, with TRBD1 matching over 9 bases. The CDR3 extends over 16 amino acids. From germline, CDR1 is SGHTS and CDR2 YDEGEE. With V trimmed by 2 bases and J by 4 bases, 9 bases remained unmatched. The CDR3 region has the DNA TGTGCCAGCAGCTTTCCGGACAGGGGAGGAGGAGAGACCCAGTACTTC. Its protein is CASSFPDRGGGETQYF.

This chain connects TRBV7-8 to TRBJ2-2, with D possibly being TRBD1 (6 bases). The CDR3 loop spans 15 amino acids. V lost 8 bases and J lost 2, with 15 bases in between. Germline CDR1 reads SGHVS; CDR2 reads FQNEAQ. CDR3 DNA: TGTGCCAGCGGACAGCGAACTCTTAACACCGGGGAGCTGTTTTTT. It encodes CASGQRTLNTGELFF.

This clone was seen a handful of times. The CDR3 DNA reads TGTGCCAGCAGCCAAGACCAGGGTTCCACCGGGGAGCTGTTTTTT. Amino acids: CASSQDQGSTGELFF. The rearrangement joins TRBV4-2 to TRBJ2-2; the D gene is possibly TRBD1 (5 bases). Looked up from germline, CDR1 is LGHNA and CDR2 is YNFKEQ. V shed 0 bases and J shed 4 bases, with 9 bases lying between them. The CDR3 runs 15 residues.

This chain links TRBV21-1 with TRBJ1-6. TRBV21-1 is a listed pseudogene. This CDR3 contains 14 residues. This chain's CDR3 is CAMKGTGGNSPLHF. The CDR3 nucleotides read TGTGCCATGAAGGGAACTGGGGGTAATTCACCCCTCCACTTT.

The table lists this clone with a few counts. The V and J genes are TRBV6-1 and TRBJ2-5; weak D call: TRBD2 (6 bases). Trimming took off 2 bases at V and 4 bases at J, with 14 bases between the two ends. Germline CDR1 MNHNS, CDR2 SASEGT. This CDR3 contains 15 residues. The CDR3 reads CASSETWGAGETQYF. The CDR3 region has the DNA TGTGCCAGCAGTGAAACTTGGGGAGCGGGAGAGACCCAGTACTTC.

The rearrangement uses TRBV27 and TRBJ2-7, with a tentative D call TRBD1 (6 bases). In germline, CDR1 is MNHEY, CDR2 SMNVEV (reference sequence). Trimming left V 6 bases short and J 2 bases short, with 8 bases between. This CDR3 region has 12 residues. The CDR3 DNA reads as TGTGCCAGCAGACAGGGTCCCTACGAGCAGTACTTC. It codes for CASRQGPYEQYF.

The CDR3, as DNA: TGTGCCAGCAGCTTAGGCTCGCCAGGGATCGGCGAGCAGTACTTC. Its translation: CASSLGSPGIGEQYF. This sequence joins TRBV11-1 and TRBJ2-7, with a tentative D call TRBD1 (5 bases). Germline CDR1 and CDR2: SGHAT and FQDESV (reference sequence). Trimming took off 1 base at V and 6 bases at J, with 16 bases between the two ends. The CDR3 has 15 residues.

V is TRBV28 and J is TRBJ2-7, with TRBD1 identical over 7 bases. With V trimmed by 3 bases and J by 5 bases, 4 bases remained unmatched. The germline V gene encodes CDR1 MDHEN and CDR2 SYDVKM. The length of the CDR3 is 13 residues. CDR3: CASSFSTGDEQYF. The CDR3 DNA is TGTGCCAGCAGTTTTTCCACAGGGGACGAGCAGTACTTC.

The chain joins TRBV13 to TRBJ1-1, with a tentative D call TRBD1 (6 bases). The ends were cut back, 6 bases at V and 3 bases at J, with 8 bases in the middle. The CDR3 sequence is 12 residues long. The germline V gene has CDR1 PRHDT and CDR2 FYEKMQ (reference sequence). Written as DNA, the CDR3 is TGTGCCAGCAGGAGGGGGGACACTGAAGCTTTCTTT. Amino acid sequence: CASRRGDTEAFF.

The chain couples TRBV2 to TRBJ1-4; 8 bases map to TRBD1. This CDR3 comprises 15 residues. Trimming cost V 5 bases and J 7 bases; bases outside gene matches: 9. From germline, CDR1 is SNHLY and CDR2 FYNNEI. The CDR3 nucleotides are TGTGCCAGCAGTTTTCGACAGGGGCCCTCTGAAAAACTGTTTTTT. Translated, it gives CASSFRQGPSEKLFF.

The gene calls are TRBV28 and TRBJ1-2; TRBD1 is a possible D gene (6 bases). Germline-derived CDR1 and CDR2 are MDHEN and SYDVKM. Trimming cost V 7 bases and J 6 bases, with 15 bases left between them. CDR3 length: 13 residues. CDR3 residues: CASTTEGEHGYTF. The CDR3 DNA is TGTGCCAGCACCACCGAGGGGGAGCATGGCTACACCTTC.

Only one count was recorded for this clone. The rearrangement links TRBV5-6 to TRBJ1-2, with no clear D. Looked up from germline, CDR1 is SGHDT and CDR2 is YYEEEE. Trimming stripped 4 bases from V and 3 bases from J, with 16 bases between. This CDR3 comprises 15 residues. CDR3 bases: TGTGCCAGCAGCCTGGGAGTAGAACCCTACTATGGCTACACCTTC. Residues: CASSLGVEPYYGYTF.

V gene TRBV18 combines with J gene TRBJ2-3, with 9 bases that match TRBD2. Germline V gives CDR1 KGHSH, CDR2 LQKENI. There are 17 residues in the CDR3. V was pared by 2 bases and J by 4 bases, with 10 bases of the junction left unmatched. CDR3 in DNA: TGTGCCAGCTCACCATTGCTGCGCGGGGGGGCCTCAGATACGCAGTATTTT. Translated: CASSPLLRGGASDTQYF.

The rearrangement links TRBV9 to TRBJ2-1, with TRBD2 matching 8 bases. Germline CDR1 reads SGDLS; CDR2 reads YYNGEE. After removal of 4 bases from V and 5 bases from J, the junction contained 8 bases not matched to a gene. CDR3 length: 15 amino acids. The CDR3 sequence: CASSSPGGPNNEQFF. CDR3 nucleotides: TGTGCCAGCAGCTCTCCGGGGGGGCCAAACAATGAGCAGTTCTTC.

The chain couples TRBV27 to TRBJ1-4; possible D gene TRBD1, 5 bases. CDR3 length: 20 residues. Germline loops: CDR1 MNHEY, CDR2 SMNVEV (reference sequence). V lost 3 bases and J 0 bases, leaving 23 bases between the germline ends. The CDR3 is CASSFASSRDPTATNEKLFF. As DNA, the CDR3 is TGTGCCAGCAGTTTCGCTTCTTCCAGGGATCCTACTGCAACTAATGAAAAACTGTTTTTT.

The chain has TRBV23-1 and TRBJ2-4; 7 bases are shared with TRBD1. TRBV23-1 is an open reading frame, and its role is uncertain. The CDR3 has 20 residues. The ends lost 0 bases at V and 1 base at J; junction bases unmatched: 15. CDR3 nucleotides: TGCGCCAGCAGTCAATCGGACAGGATAGGAACCCTGGGGGCCAAAAACATTCAGTACTTC. It is translated as CASSQSDRIGTLGAKNIQYF.

The chain couples TRBV6-5 to TRBJ1-2; no firm D call. V was trimmed by 6 bases and J by 3 bases, leaving 11 bases between them. This CDR3 is built from 13 residues. CDR1 MNHEY and CDR2 SVGAGI come from the germline V gene. CDR3 in DNA: TGTGCCAGCAGCAAGGTGGCAGACTATGGCTACACCTTC. Translated, it gives CASSKVADYGYTF.

The rearrangement links TRBV5-1 to TRBJ1-2; TRBD1 matches at 10 bases. The CDR3 runs 17 residues. Germline assignment: CDR1 SGHRS and CDR2 YFSETQ. Trimming cost V 3 bases and J 2 bases; bases outside gene matches: 10. This chain's CDR3 is CASSSGQGNSYNYGYTF. The CDR3, as DNA: TGCGCCAGCAGCTCGGGACAGGGGAACAGCTACAACTATGGCTACACCTTC.

The V gene is TRBV6-5, the J gene TRBJ2-1; 9 bases line up with TRBD2. V dropped 8 bases and J dropped 4; count of bases not matched to a gene: 3. From germline, CDR1 is MNHEY and CDR2 SVGAGI. The CDR3 extends over 13 amino acids. CDR3 sequence reads: CASSRGGYNEQFF. The DNA for the CDR3 is TGTGCCAGCTCGCGGGGGGGGTACAATGAGCAGTTCTTC.

The chain recombines TRBV18 with TRBJ1-4; D is unclear. The CDR3 runs to 13 residues. Looked up from germline, CDR1 is KGHSH and CDR2 is LQKENI. The ends were cut back, 5 bases at V and 7 bases at J, with 11 bases in the middle. The CDR3 is CASSSVWAEKLFF. The CDR3 coding sequence is TGTGCCAGCTCATCAGTTTGGGCTGAAAAACTGTTTTTT.